Following are 22 T cell receptor beta chains from one sample sequenced in a study of shared clonotypes between healthy human individuals. TCRdb's table, derived via immunoSEQ multiplex PCR, lists solely in-frame clones and lacks some. This table has some 2.4 million clones, under 95% appearing once. Sequencing was performed on naive CD4+ T cells from PBMCs. Regarding subset: CD45RA+ positively selected. The receptors were sampled from a young man in good health. Some clones in this sample may be carry-over from other donors' samples.

This chain uses TRBV15 with TRBJ1-5; 7 nucleotides line up with TRBD1. Germline loops: CDR1 LNHNV, CDR2 YYDKDF (reference sequence). This CDR3 contains 16 residues. The junction had 6 bases not matched to a gene; V was cut back by 3 bases and J by 1 base. CDR3 nucleotides: TGTGCCACCAGCAGTCTACAGGGGAGGAGCAATCAGCCCCAGCATTTT. As protein: CATSSLQGRSNQPQHF.

This chain uses TRBV19 with TRBJ2-3, with D possibly TRBD2 on 5 matching bases. Per germline, CDR1 LNHDA and CDR2 SQIVND (reference sequence). Trimming removed 3 bases from V and 1 base from J, with 17 bases in between. CDR3 length equals 17 residues. The CDR3: CASSILPPGRGTDTQYF. The CDR3 bases are TGTGCCAGTAGTATTCTTCCACCGGGAAGGGGCACAGATACGCAGTATTTT.

The rearrangement uses TRBV7-9 and TRBJ1-2; D not certain. The V end lost 2 bases, the J end lost 5 bases, and 9 bases lay between the germline ends. CDR3 size: 13 residues. Germline values: CDR1 SEHNR, CDR2 FQNEAQ (reference sequence). CDR3: CASSLPGAYGYTF. The CDR3, as DNA: TGTGCCAGCAGCTTACCCGGAGCTTATGGCTACACCTTC.

This chain links TRBV7-8 with TRBJ2-7, with TRBD2 matching over 11 bases. The CDR3 sequence is 16 residues long. Trimming cost V 3 bases and J 6 bases; bases outside gene matches: 10. Germline-derived CDR1 and CDR2 are SGHVS and FQNEAQ. The CDR3 loop is CASSLGLAEEGSEQYF. The CDR3 DNA sequence: TGTGCCAGCAGCTTGGGACTAGCGGAAGAGGGTAGCGAGCAGTACTTC.

The chain links TRBV27 to TRBJ2-7; the D call may be TRBD1 or TRBD2 (6 bases each). CDR1 is MNHEY, CDR2 SMNVEV, per germline (reference sequence). The length of the CDR3 is 16 residues. The V and J ends lost 2 bases and 6 bases respectively, with 20 bases between them. CDR3 coding DNA: TGTGCCAGCAGTTTAGTGAAACAGGGAGGATTGGGCGAGCAGTACTTC. Encoded protein: CASSLVKQGGLGEQYF.

The V and J genes are TRBV28 and TRBJ2-1, with D hard to call. CDR3 length: 14 residues. From germline, CDR1 is MDHEN and CDR2 SYDVKM. V was clipped by 5 bases and J by 9 bases, with 17 bases between them. CDR3 nucleotide sequence: TGTGCCAGCAGTCCAATTATGACGTCAGGTGAGCAGTTCTTC. Protein sequence: CASSPIMTSGEQFF.

Note on this clone: The same CDR3 arises from other DNA sequences in this sample as well. The chain couples TRBV18 to TRBJ2-5, with D perhaps matching TRBD1 (5 bases). The CDR3 sequence is 13 residues long. Between the trimmed V and J ends, which lost 0 bases and 5 bases, there was a span of 7 bases. Looked up from germline, CDR1 is KGHSH and CDR2 is LQKENI. CDR3 nucleotides: TGTGCCAGCTCACCACCGGGGCTGGAGACCCAGTACTTC. Translating it yields CASSPPGLETQYF.

V is TRBV6-1 and J is TRBJ2-7; no clear D gene. The CDR3 loop spans 14 amino acids. From germline, CDR1 is MNHNS and CDR2 SASEGT. Trimming removed 0 bases from V and 3 bases from J, with 9 bases in between. Here the CDR3 DNA reads TGTGCCAGCAGTGAAGCGGCGGCTTACTACGAGCAGTACTTC. Translated, it gives CASSEAAAYYEQYF.

This chain connects TRBV5-4 to TRBJ2-5, with 8 bases that match TRBD1. The CDR3 loop spans 12 amino acids. Germline assignment: CDR1 SGHNT and CDR2 YYREEE (reference sequence). V lost 4 bases to trimming and J lost 5 bases; unmatched junction nucleotides: 1. The CDR3 reads CASSGQGETQYF. In DNA, the CDR3 is TGTGCCAGCAGCGGACAGGGCGAGACCCAGTACTTC.

V usage is TRBV9 and J usage is TRBJ2-1, with D possibly matching TRBD1 (5 bases). Trimming removed 0 bases from V and 5 bases from J, with 9 bases in between. Germline V lookup: CDR1 SGDLS, CDR2 YYNGEE. There are 14 residues in the CDR3. CDR3 nucleotides: TGTGCCAGCAGCGTAGTGGGGCTGGACAATGAGCAGTTCTTC. Its protein product is CASSVVGLDNEQFF.

This chain joins TRBV5-1 and TRBJ2-7; 10 nucleotides align to TRBD1. The CDR3 consists of 15 residues. The germline CDR1 and CDR2 sequences are SGHRS and YFSETQ. With 4 bases clipped from V and 2 bases from J, the junction kept 6 bases outside the gene matches. The CDR3 bases are TGCGCCAGCAGCCACATGACAGGGGGCCCCTACGAGCAGTACTTC. This translates into CASSHMTGGPYEQYF. The full variable domain, rest sourced from reference TRBV5-1 and TRBJ2-7, is KAGVTQTPRYLIKTRGQQVTLSCSPISGHRSVSWYQQTPGQGLQFLFEYFSETQRNKGNFPGRFSGRQFSNSRSEMNVSTLELGDSALYLCASSHMTGGPYEQYFGPGTRLTVT.

This rearrangement joins TRBV6-1 to TRBJ1-5; no clear D gene. CDR3 size: 15 residues. V shed 2 bases and J shed 5 bases, with 13 bases lying between them. CDR1 and CDR2 from the germline V gene are MNHNS and SASEGT. In DNA, the CDR3 is TGTGCCAGCAGTGAATTAGGGCCAGCATATCAGCCCCAGCATTTT. As protein: CASSELGPAYQPQHF.

The chain links TRBV28 to TRBJ2-7; D uncertain. The CDR3 length is 14 residues. In germline, CDR1 is MDHEN, CDR2 SYDVKM. Trimming cost V 5 bases and J 3 bases, with 14 bases left between them. The CDR3 region is CASSPSGRSYEQYF. CDR3 coding DNA: TGTGCCAGCAGTCCTTCTGGACGCAGCTACGAGCAGTACTTC.

The rearrangement uses TRBV29-1 and TRBJ2-4, with D unresolved. The germline V gene has CDR1 SQVTM and CDR2 ANQGSEA. The CDR3 is 13 amino acids. V was shortened by 3 bases and J by 0 bases, with 6 bases between the two germline ends. The CDR3 sequence: CSVEGIAKNIQYF. The CDR3 nucleotides are TGCAGCGTTGAGGGCATAGCCAAAAACATTCAGTACTTC.

This chain uses TRBV27 with TRBJ2-4; the match to TRBD2 covers 7 bases. Losses at the gene ends were 5 bases for V and 0 bases for J; bases not matched to a gene: 7. The CDR3 contains 16 residues. Germline V gene data show CDR1 as MNHEY and CDR2 as SMNVEV (reference sequence). The CDR3 nucleotides read TGTGCCAGCAGTCTTGGACTAGATCTAGCCAAAAACATTCAGTACTTC. It is translated as CASSLGLDLAKNIQYF.

The rearrangement links TRBV19 to TRBJ1-5; 10 bases fit TRBD1. V dropped 6 bases and J dropped 0; count of bases not matched to a gene: 11. The CDR3 loop spans 18 amino acids. CDR1 LNHDA and CDR2 SQIVND come from the germline V gene (reference sequence). The DNA of the CDR3 is TGTGCCAGTAGCCGCGGGGGACAGGGGACCTCTAGCAATCAGCCCCAGCATTTT. Protein: CASSRGGQGTSSNQPQHF.

The J gene is TRBJ1-1, the V gene TRBV28, with TRBD1 identical over 7 bases. In germline, CDR1 is MDHEN, CDR2 SYDVKM. The CDR3 runs to 12 residues. The V segment lost 6 bases and the J segment 4 bases; nucleotides outside the gene matches: 2. CDR3 nucleotide sequence: TGTGCCAGCAGGGCAGGGGGCACTGAAGCTTTCTTT. This translates into CASRAGGTEAFF.

This clone was detected only once. The rearrangement links TRBV27 to TRBJ1-2; no definite D call. Trimming cost V 5 bases and J 5 bases, with 15 bases left between them. This CDR3 has 14 residues. Germline V gene data show CDR1 as MNHEY and CDR2 as SMNVEV (reference sequence). CDR3: CASSQSRVEYGYTF. The CDR3 DNA sequence: TGTGCCAGCAGTCAGAGTCGTGTGGAGTATGGCTACACCTTC.

This clone appeared a single time. The chain combines TRBV28 with TRBJ2-7, with D perhaps matching TRBD1 or TRBD2 (6 bases each). The V gene's germline CDR1 is MDHEN and CDR2 SYDVKM. Trimming removed 5 bases at V and 3 bases at J, with 14 bases between. This CDR3 is 14 amino acids long. CDR3 in amino acids: CASSPVGGSYEQYF. CDR3 nucleotide sequence: TGTGCCAGCAGTCCCGTAGGGGGGAGCTACGAGCAGTACTTC.

This clone has just one count. The chain carries TRBV29-1 and TRBJ1-2; D gene uncertain. The V and J ends lost 5 bases and 2 bases respectively, with 15 bases between them. Germline CDR1 and CDR2: SQVTM and ANQGSEA. CDR3 size: 14 residues. The CDR3 loop reads CSVFLVDGNYGYTF. The CDR3 DNA is TGCAGCGTTTTTCTAGTAGACGGCAACTATGGCTACACCTTC.

V is TRBV28 and J is TRBJ2-5, with D possibly TRBD1 on 6 matching bases. V lost 5 bases and J lost 5, with 9 bases in between. The CDR3 is made up of 12 amino acids. The V gene's germline CDR1 is MDHEN and CDR2 SYDVKM. CDR3 sequence (DNA): TGTGCCAGCAGTCCTACAGGGGAGACCCAGTACTTC. This sequence encodes CASSPTGETQYF.

The V and J genes are TRBV28 and TRBJ2-2, with no clear D. Germline CDR1 is MDHEN and CDR2 is SYDVKM. The CDR3 spans 15 residues. The V and J ends lost 5 bases and 4 bases respectively, with 14 bases between them. CDR3 DNA sequence: TGTGCCAGCAGTCCCCGGACCCCGGGCACCGGGGAGCTGTTTTTT. Translation: CASSPRTPGTGELFF.